Listed here are 3 T cell receptor beta chains from one sample, sequenced in a study of beta chain features in type 1 diabetes. General observations from the study: All four CD4+ subsets of Type 1 diabetes patients contained TCRB CDR3s that were moderately but significantly shorter.

Which antigens these TCRs recognize remains unknown. Expressed TCRB transcripts were sequenced because the isolated RNA had all been reverse transcribed beforehand. Generated by immunoSEQ multiplex PCR, the TCRdb table keeps only in-frame clones and is missing some. The sample yields a few hundred thousand clones, approximately 12% seen once. The specimen was naive CD4+ T cells from blood. Receptors were obtained from a woman between 18 and 30 years old with type 1 diabetes.

V and J are TRBV30 and TRBJ2-7; maybe TRBD1 (5 bases). The CDR3 totals 13 residues. Germline CDR1 and CDR2: GTSNPN and SVGIG (reference sequence). Between the trimmed V and J ends, which lost 4 bases and 1 base, there was a span of 11 bases. CDR3 nucleotides: TGTGCCTGGAAACGTCAGGGATCCTACGAGCAGTACTTC. Translation gives CAWKRQGSYEQYF.

This clone was found a few times. This chain connects TRBV14 to TRBJ1-2; the D is unclear. Germline V gives CDR1 SGHDN, CDR2 FVKESK. The CDR3 totals 12 residues. Trimming cost V 4 bases and J 7 bases, with 10 bases left between them. CDR3: CASSPYGFGYTF. The CDR3 nucleotides are TGTGCCAGCAGCCCTTACGGGTTTGGCTACACCTTC.

In its sample, this clone was seen a few times. This chain uses TRBV27 with TRBJ2-7; 10 positions agree with TRBD2. The ends lost 5 bases at V and 1 base at J; junction bases unmatched: 5. CDR1 is MNHEY, CDR2 SMNVEV, per germline (reference sequence). The CDR3 is 15 amino acids. The CDR3 is CASSDIAGGSYEQYF. The CDR3 DNA is TGTGCCAGCAGTGACATAGCGGGAGGTTCCTACGAGCAGTACTTC.